This record looks at one T cell receptor (beta chain) sequence and its context. Its target is not known. The CDR3 is 11 amino acids. Germline V gene lookup returns CDR1 MNHNY and CDR2 SVGAGI (reference sequence). V dropped 6 bases and J dropped 7 bases, with 10 bases sitting between them. The sample belongs to a study of shared clonotypes between healthy human individuals. Study-wide points: The rarefaction results pointed to incomplete sorted-subset sequencing despite large depth. Naive CD4 clonotype sharing across several donors was around 5%.

The authors divided CD4+ cells into CD45RA+ naive and CD45RA-negative memory subsets. Measured with immunoSEQ multiplex PCR; TCRdb has only the in-frame clones, and not every one. The repertoire holds hundreds of thousands of clones, with around 78% as singletons. The clonotype was recovered from a woman in her twenties or thirties in good health. V gene TRBV6-6 combines with J gene TRBJ2-7; D might be TRBD1 (6 bases). The sequencing input was memory CD4+ T cells sorted from blood. Subset denoted: CD45RA-negative fraction. The CDR3 bases are TGTGCCAGCAGCCCAGGGGTTGAGCAGTACTTC. Encoded protein: CASSPGVEQYF.